The clone carrying this T cell receptor beta chain was observed at least ten times. MiXCR, run by TCRdb on the PCR reads, gives a single entry per CDR3 protein. Seen here are tens of thousands of distinct CDR3 sequences, under 20% observed once, and the top ten hold around 1%. This record comes from a study of molecular identifiers for immune sequencing clone quantification. Between roughly 17,000 and 1,000,000 sorted cells, with 10%, 30% or 50% RNA, yielded naive CD8 libraries. The sequence came from a human donor in good health. Some libraries in this study had Jurkat cell RNA spiked in. The source material was naive CD8+ T cells from blood, with Jurkat cell RNA spiked in. Subset: FACS-sorted CD8+CD4-CCR7+CD45RA+ naive T cells.

The CDR3 protein is CSAYGAGGFSNQPQHF. The CDR3 nucleotides are TGCAGTGCTTATGGGGCAGGGGGCTTTAGCAATCAGCCCCAGCATTTT. This chain uses TRBV20-1 with TRBJ1-5, with 8 bases lining up with TRBD1. The CDR3 is 16 residues long. The trim removed 5 bases at V and 0 bases at J, leaving 9 bases unmatched. Germline V lookup: CDR1 DFQATT, CDR2 SNEGSKA (reference sequence).